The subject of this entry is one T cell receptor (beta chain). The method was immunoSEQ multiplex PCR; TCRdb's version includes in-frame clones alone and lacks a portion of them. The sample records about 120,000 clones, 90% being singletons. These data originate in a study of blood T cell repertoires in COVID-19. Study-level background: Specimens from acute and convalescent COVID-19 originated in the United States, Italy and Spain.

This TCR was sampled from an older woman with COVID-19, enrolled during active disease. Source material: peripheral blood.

The CDR3 sequence: CASSKYTGAYNEQFF. CDR3 nucleotides: TGTGCCAGCAGCAAATACACAGGGGCGTACAATGAGCAGTTCTTC. This chain links TRBV21-1 with TRBJ2-1; TRBD1, as called in the table, went unchecked against the DNA. TRBV21-1 is termed a pseudogene. This CDR3 is built from 15 residues.